The rows below give T cell receptor beta chains drawn from one sample of a study of human T cells and chemical hapten exposure. TCRdb processed the RACE reads anew with MiXCR; each CDR3 protein has one entry. Here the sample spans 330,000 or so distinct CDR3 sequences, nearly 6.5% being singletons. The material sequenced was whole blood, taken in connection with sensitization to the hapten diphenylcyclopropenone (DPC). Receptors were obtained from a woman under 30 with alopecia areata. Some clones in this sample may be carry-over from other donors' samples. Both conserved end residues are part of each CDR3. Fields, in order: J gene, clone size, V gene, D gene, CDR3 DNA, CDR3 protein. A D gene is named only where the DNA matches it firmly. Clone size is stated in some rows and not others, as once, few, many or a class when expanded.

TRBJ1-6	-	TRBV6-2/TRBV6-3	-	TGTGCCAGCAGTTACGCGGGAAGGGATTCACCCCTCCACTTT	CASSYAGRDSPLHF
TRBJ1-1	many	TRBV6-1	-	TGTGCCAGCAGTGAAGATATGTGGGGGTACACTGAAGCTTTCTTT	CASSEDMWGYTEAFF
TRBJ2-2	few	TRBV5-6	-	TGTGCCAGCAGGTTCGCAGGGACGAACACCGGGGAGCTGTTTTTT	CASRFAGTNTGELFF
TRBJ1-1	many	TRBV7-8	TRBD1	TGTGCCAGCAGCTTAGGGGACAGGGGGCAACATTTGAACACTGAAGCTTTCTTT	CASSLGDRGQHLNTEAFF
TRBJ2-3	many	TRBV7-3	TRBD1	TGTGCCAGCAGCCGCACAGGGGGGACGGATACGCAGTATTTT	CASSRTGGTDTQYF
TRBJ2-4	many	TRBV4-2	-	TGTGCCAGCAGCCAACTTACCCTAACCCTAGCCAAAAACATTCAGTACTTC	CASSQLTLTLAKNIQYF
TRBJ1-2	many	TRBV2	-	TGTGCCAGCAGTACTTTGACAGCACTCTATGGCTACACCTTC	CASSTLTALYGYTF
TRBJ1-4	many	TRBV6-5	-	TGTGCCAGCAGTTACTCGACATTGGGGCTGTTTTTT	CASSYSTLGLFF
TRBJ1-2	-	TRBV6-1	TRBD1	TGTGCCAGCAGTGAATTGGACAGGGGGAGTGGCTACACCTTC	CASSELDRGSGYTF
TRBJ1-3	many	TRBV12-3/TRBV12-4	TRBD1	TGTGCCAGCAGTTTATGGGGACAGATCTCTGGAAACACCATATATTTT	CASSLWGQISGNTIYF
TRBJ2-3	few	TRBV2	TRBD2	TGTGCCAGCAGTGATTCGAGCGGGGGGGCCCATACGCAGTATTTT	CASSDSSGGAHTQYF
TRBJ1-2	many	TRBV27	-	TGTGCCAGCAGTATCAACAGGGATGCCTATGGCTACACCTTC	CASSINRDAYGYTF
TRBJ2-3	once	TRBV6-6	TRBD2	TGTGCCAGCAGTTACCCCCGTCAACTAGCGGGGAGCACAGATACGCAGTATTTT	CASSYPRQLAGSTDTQYF
TRBJ1-5	many	TRBV7-2	-	TGTGCCAGCAGCTTAGTCCCCAATCAGCCCCAGCATTTT	CASSLVPNQPQHF
TRBJ2-1	few	TRBV5-4	TRBD1	TGTGCCAGCAGGGCCGGGACAGACAATGAGCAGTTCTTC	CASRAGTDNEQFF
TRBJ1-4	many	TRBV6-1	-	TGTGCCAGCACCCACGGGGGAGCTAATGAAAAACTGTTTTTT	CASTHGGANEKLFF
TRBJ1-2	-	TRBV7-2	-	TGTGCCAGCAGTTGGACCGACGCCGGGTATGGCTACACCTTC	CASSWTDAGYGYTF
TRBJ2-6	few	TRBV4-2	-	TGTGCCAGCAGTAACAGGGACTCTGGGGCCAACGTCCTGACTTTC	CASSNRDSGANVLTF
TRBJ1-1	few	TRBV29-1	TRBD1	TGCAGCGAGGCTAGGGACAGCCACACTGAAGCTTTCTTT	CSEARDSHTEAFF
TRBJ1-5	few	TRBV6-2/TRBV6-3	-	TGTGCCAGCAGTTGGGTAGGGGACCAGCCCCAGCATTTT	CASSWVGDQPQHF
TRBJ2-3	-	TRBV28	TRBD2	TGTGCCAGCAGTTCCCGGACTAGCGGGGCGAGCACAGATACGCAGTATTTT	CASSSRTSGASTDTQYF
TRBJ1-1	many	TRBV6-6	-	TGTGCCAGCAGTCGGACCACTGAAGCTTTCTTT	CASSRTTEAFF
TRBJ2-2	-	TRBV10-3	-	TGTGCCACCGGGACAAGCGCCGGGGAGCTGTTTTTT	CATGTSAGELFF
TRBJ1-5	many	TRBV6-1	-	TGTGCCAGCAGTGAAGGGAGCCCATATAGCAATCAGCCCCAGCATTTT	CASSEGSPYSNQPQHF
TRBJ2-1	-	TRBV6-5	-	TGTGCCAGCAGCCCTTACACCGGGCCTAATGAGCAGTTCTTC	CASSPYTGPNEQFF
TRBJ2-7	few	TRBV12-3/TRBV12-4	-	TGTGCCAGCAGTTACGGGGCCGGCTCCTACGAGCAGTACTTC	CASSYGAGSYEQYF
TRBJ1-1	many	TRBV12-5	-	TGTGCTAGTGGCCATGACAGTAAAGCTTTCTTT	CASGHDSKAFF
TRBJ1-2	few	TRBV29-1	-	TGCAGCGTTGTCCCGGACAGCCTCTATGGCTACACCTTC	CSVVPDSLYGYTF
TRBJ1-1	few	TRBV5-6	-	TGTGCCAGCACCGTTACAGGGTACACTGAAGCTTTCTTT	CASTVTGYTEAFF
TRBJ2-3	-	TRBV10-3	-	TGTGCCATCCAGGGGACAGATACGCAGTATTTT	CAIQGTDTQYF
TRBJ2-7	few	TRBV19	TRBD2	TGTGCCACGGGCGCAGCGGGGGGAGAACACGAGCAGTACTTC	CATGAAGGEHEQYF
TRBJ1-3	-	TRBV10-3	-	TGTGCCATCAGTGGAATACAGGGACACTCTGGAAACACCATATATTTT	CAISGIQGHSGNTIYF
TRBJ2-7	few	TRBV28	-	TGTGCCAGCAGTTTCGGACAGCTATCCAACGAGCAGTACTTC	CASSFGQLSNEQYF
TRBJ2-7	-	TRBV7-3	-	TGTGCCAGCAGCTTCAGCGCAGGGAGCTCCTACGAGCAGTACTTC	CASSFSAGSSYEQYF
TRBJ2-1	few	TRBV7-2	TRBD2	TGTGCCAGCAGCAGACTAGCGGGGGGGCGCAGCTCCTACAATGAGCAGTTCTTC	CASSRLAGGRSSYNEQFF
TRBJ2-7	many	TRBV20-1	TRBD2	TGCAGTGCTAGCTTAGCGGGGCAGGAGCAGTACTTC	CSASLAGQEQYF
TRBJ1-4	few	TRBV6-1	-	TGTGCCAGCATCAGGGGCGTTTATGAAAAACTGTTTTTT	CASIRGVYEKLFF
TRBJ2-3	-	TRBV10-3	-	TGTGCCATCAGTGAGTCCCCAGGGGTAAACACAGATACGCAGTATTTT	CAISESPGVNTDTQYF
TRBJ2-5	few	TRBV6-5	TRBD2	TGTGCCAGCAGTTACCATCCCAGCGGGGGACAAGAGACCCAGTACTTC	CASSYHPSGGQETQYF
TRBJ2-3	many	TRBV5-1	TRBD2	TGCGCCAGCAGCGGTACCGGGACTATGGGCACAGATACGCAGTATTTT	CASSGTGTMGTDTQYF
TRBJ2-5	-	TRBV7-2	-	TGTGCCAGCAGCTTAGCAGGGCCTCAGTACTTC	CASSLAGPQYF
TRBJ1-2	many	TRBV10-3	-	TGTGCCATCAGTGATCATAAGGGGGAGATTGGCTACACCTTC	CAISDHKGEIGYTF
TRBJ2-7	few	TRBV18	TRBD2	TGTGCCAGCTCACCGAGGGCGGGAGGGGTCTACGAGCAGTACTTC	CASSPRAGGVYEQYF
TRBJ2-2	-	TRBV20-1	TRBD1	TGCAGTGCTAGGGGACAGTCGAACACCGGGGAGCTGTTTTTT	CSARGQSNTGELFF
TRBJ2-1	-	TRBV20-1	-	TGCAGTGCTAATCCGGGGGTACCGAGGGAGCAGTTCTTC	CSANPGVPREQFF
TRBJ2-2	few	TRBV27	-	TGTGCCAGCAGTTCAACCCAGACTAGACTCAGCGGGGAGCTGTTTTTT	CASSSTQTRLSGELFF
TRBJ2-3	few	TRBV2	-	TGTGCCAGCAGTGAATTTACGTTGGGCGTAACTAGCACAGATACGCAGTATTTT	CASSEFTLGVTSTDTQYF
TRBJ1-4	many	TRBV7-9	-	TGTGCCAGCAGCTCCACCCAGGTGGCAGCAACTAATGAAAAACTGTTTTTT	CASSSTQVAATNEKLFF
TRBJ1-2	many	TRBV5-6	-	TGTGCCAGCAGCTTGGGGACAGCTTACTATGGCTACACCTTC	CASSLGTAYYGYTF
TRBJ2-3	-	TRBV10-3	TRBD1	TGTGCCATCGGTCGTGACAGGGTCACAGATACGCAGTATTTT	CAIGRDRVTDTQYF
TRBJ2-3	-	TRBV11-2	-	TGTGCCAGCAGCTTTACCGGAGGAGATACGCAGTATTTT	CASSFTGGDTQYF